Detailed here is one T cell receptor beta chain. No antigen is known for it. Only in-frame clones appear in the TCRdb table, and some are missing; sequencing was by immunoSEQ multiplex PCR. There are roughly 190,000 clones in the sample; 85% to 95% occur only once, and 3.6% lies in the top ten. The data were obtained in a study of T cell responses to AZD1222 COVID-19 vaccine. The CDR3 length is 16 residues. Between the trimmed V and J ends, which lost 5 bases and 8 bases, there was a span of 24 bases. Germline-derived CDR1 and CDR2 are MDHEN and SYDVKM. Study-wide findings and caveats: Across spike, vaccine-associated CD4 TCRs were found, dominant at 160-218 and 743-854.

This sequence joins TRBV28 and TRBJ1-2; D gene uncertain. The receptor was derived from an adult who received the MenACWY meningococcal vaccine as a control. This specimen was peripheral blood, taken 28 days after the second dose of the MenACWY control vaccine. This CDR3 reads CASSPPLLGTSYGYTF. The CDR3 nucleotides read TGTGCCAGCAGTCCTCCCCTTCTTGGAACGAGCTACGGCTACACCTTC.